The rows below give T cell receptor beta chains drawn from one sample of a study of T and B cells in COVID-19 patients. MiXCR, applied by TCRdb to the multiplex PCR reads, yields one record per CDR3 protein. Of roughly 15,000 distinct CDR3 sequences listed, under 35% are singletons. The sample consisted of blood. All receptors derive from a human donor who had recovered from COVID-19. Each CDR3 is given with its conserved first and last residue. Each record gives: J gene, D gene, V gene, clone size, CDR3 DNA, CDR3 protein. D genes are given only for firm matches. The listing skips clone size in some rows; elsewhere it reads once, few, many or a size class.

J: TRBJ1-2; D: .; V: TRBV11-2; size: .; DNA: TGTGCCAGCAGCTTAGAGGGGACACGCGTTGGAGGCTACACCTTC; CDR3: CASSLEGTRVGGYTF
J: TRBJ1-4; D: .; V: TRBV30; size: .; DNA: TGTGCCCTCCAGGGACCGGCCGAAAAACTGTTTTTT; CDR3: CALQGPAEKLFF
J: TRBJ2-2; D: TRBD2; V: TRBV27; size: many; DNA: TGTGCCAGCAGTTCGCTAGCGGGAGGGGTGCGAAACACCGGGGAGCTGTTTTTT; CDR3: CASSSLAGGVRNTGELFF
J: TRBJ1-1; D: .; V: TRBV10-3; size: .; DNA: TGTGCCATCAGTGATTTGGCAGGGGTTGAAGCTTTCTTT; CDR3: CAISDLAGVEAFF
J: TRBJ1-6; D: .; V: TRBV19; size: .; DNA: TGTGCCAGCAGCTTCGGCGATAGGGGTTCACCCCTCCACTTT; CDR3: CASSFGDRGSPLHF
J: TRBJ1-5; D: .; V: TRBV6-5; size: many; DNA: TGTGCCAGCACGGAGGGTGTTAATCAGCCCCAGCATTTT; CDR3: CASTEGVNQPQHF
J: TRBJ1-6; D: TRBD1; V: TRBV19; size: medium-sized; DNA: TGTGCCAGTAGTATTAAGACAGGGATGATGGGTTCACCCCTCCACTTT; CDR3: CASSIKTGMMGSPLHF
J: TRBJ2-1; D: .; V: TRBV27; size: medium-sized; DNA: TGTGCCAGCAGTGACACGTCTGGTTCCAATGAGCAGTTCTTC; CDR3: CASSDTSGSNEQFF
J: TRBJ2-1; D: .; V: TRBV6-5; size: medium-sized; DNA: TGTGCCAGCAGGGGAATGGACAATGAGCAGTTCTTC; CDR3: CASRGMDNEQFF
J: TRBJ1-4; D: TRBD1; V: TRBV7-6; size: .; DNA: TGTGCCAGCAGCTTGAGGGGGCGATTATTACCTAATGAAAAACTGTTTTTT; CDR3: CASSLRGRLLPNEKLFF
J: TRBJ1-1; D: .; V: TRBV5-4; size: many; DNA: TGTGCCAGCAGCCCGGCTATTGGGGACACTGAAGCTTTCTTT; CDR3: CASSPAIGDTEAFF
J: TRBJ2-7; D: TRBD1; V: TRBV7-6; size: few; DNA: TGTGCCAGCAGCTTAGGGGGACAGGGAGACAACGAGCAGTACTTC; CDR3: CASSLGGQGDNEQYF
J: TRBJ2-5; D: .; V: TRBV24-1; size: few; DNA: TGTGCCACCAGTAGGGGATTGGGGCAAGAGACCCAGTACTTC; CDR3: CATSRGLGQETQYF
J: TRBJ2-7; D: .; V: TRBV27; size: many; DNA: TGTGCCAGCAGTTCCGGATTCTACGAGCAGTACTTC; CDR3: CASSSGFYEQYF
J: TRBJ2-2; D: .; V: TRBV20-1; size: .; DNA: TGCAGTGCTGCCCGCGCAATCAGGGGCGCGAACACCGGGGAGCTGTTTTTC; CDR3: CSAARAIRGANTGELFF
J: TRBJ2-7; D: .; V: TRBV5-1; size: .; DNA: TGCGCCAGCAGCTTGGAGAACAGACCCTACGAGCAGTACTTC; CDR3: CASSLENRPYEQYF
J: TRBJ2-5; D: .; V: TRBV19; size: medium-sized; DNA: TGTGCCAGTAGAGCCGCTGGGAATGAAGAGACCCAGTACTTC; CDR3: CASRAAGNEETQYF
J: TRBJ1-1; D: .; V: TRBV20-1; size: .; DNA: TGCAGTGCTCCGTTTCAGAACACTGAAGCTTTCTTT; CDR3: CSAPFQNTEAFF
J: TRBJ1-4; D: .; V: TRBV5-1; size: .; DNA: TGCGCCAGCAGCTTGGCAGGGATGGCAGCTAATGAAAAACTGTTTTTT; CDR3: CASSLAGMAANEKLFF
J: TRBJ1-4; D: TRBD1; V: TRBV12-3/TRBV12-4; size: many; DNA: TGTGCCAGCAGTGATAGACAGGGAAATGAAAAACTGTTTTTT; CDR3: CASSDRQGNEKLFF
J: TRBJ1-2; D: .; V: TRBV20-1; size: .; DNA: TGCAGTGCTAGAGATCTTAGGCGGGGGGAATATGGCTACACCTTC; CDR3: CSARDLRRGEYGYTF
J: TRBJ2-2; D: .; V: TRBV6-1; size: many; DNA: TGTGCCAGCAGTCCCCAACCGGGACAATTGGGGGAGCTGTTTTTT; CDR3: CASSPQPGQLGELFF
J: TRBJ2-1; D: .; V: TRBV6-2/TRBV6-3; size: .; DNA: TGTGCCAGCGAGAATACACGCGGTCGAGTGAGTTCCTACAATGAGCAGTTCTTC; CDR3: CASENTRGRVSSYNEQFF
J: TRBJ2-3; D: .; V: TRBV19; size: medium-sized; DNA: TGTGCCAGTAGTCCTCTCTGGCGGACAGATACGCAGTATTTT; CDR3: CASSPLWRTDTQYF
J: TRBJ2-2; D: .; V: TRBV7-6; size: few; DNA: TGTGCCAGCAAGAGTGTGAGGAGGAAGTATTCCGGGGAGCTGTTTTTT; CDR3: CASKSVRRKYSGELFF
J: TRBJ2-7; D: .; V: TRBV13; size: many; DNA: TGTGCCAGCAGCTTACCCGGCAGGGAAGCCTACGAGCAGTACTTC; CDR3: CASSLPGREAYEQYF
J: TRBJ2-7; D: TRBD1; V: TRBV5-4; size: .; DNA: TGTGCCAGCAGCTTGGAAGGGGGCGCCCCCTACGAGCAGTACTTC; CDR3: CASSLEGGAPYEQYF
J: TRBJ2-3; D: .; V: TRBV5-1; size: .; DNA: TGCGCCAGCAGCTTGGGACCCCTAGAGGGAGATACGCAGTATTTT; CDR3: CASSLGPLEGDTQYF
J: TRBJ1-5; D: TRBD1; V: TRBV19; size: many; DNA: TGTGCCAGTAGTACCCATTCGGACAGGGGCCGTCAGCCCCAGCATTTT; CDR3: CASSTHSDRGRQPQHF
J: TRBJ1-2; D: .; V: TRBV20-1; size: few; DNA: TGCAGTGCTAGCGGAGGGGAGGCCACTGGCTACACCTTC; CDR3: CSASGGEATGYTF
J: TRBJ1-4; D: .; V: TRBV20-1; size: .; DNA: TGCAGTGCTTTCCCCGCTGCAACTAATGAAAAACTGTTTTTT; CDR3: CSAFPAATNEKLFF
J: TRBJ1-6; D: .; V: TRBV6-5; size: few; DNA: TGTGCCAGCAGGGGCGGAGCAAATTCACCCCTCCACTTT; CDR3: CASRGGANSPLHF
J: TRBJ2-2; D: .; V: TRBV13; size: medium-sized; DNA: TGTGCCAGCAGCTTAGGACGGGAGCCGTACACCGGGGAGCTGTTTTTT; CDR3: CASSLGREPYTGELFF
J: TRBJ2-3; D: TRBD2; V: TRBV5-1; size: .; DNA: TGCGCCAGCAGCGGGACTAGCGGGGGTTCGAGCACAGATACGCAGTATTTT; CDR3: CASSGTSGGSSTDTQYF
J: TRBJ1-5; D: .; V: TRBV6-1; size: few; DNA: TGTGCCAGCAGTGTGGGACCGCCCGCCTCAGCCAATCAGCCCCAGCATTTT; CDR3: CASSVGPPASANQPQHF
J: TRBJ1-4; D: TRBD1; V: TRBV10-3; size: few; DNA: TGTGCCATCAGTGAACAGGGGAGAAAGGAAAAACTGTTTTTT; CDR3: CAISEQGRKEKLFF
J: TRBJ2-3; D: TRBD1; V: TRBV6-5; size: many; DNA: TGTGCCAGCAGCCCAGACAGGGGGCCCACAGATACGCAGTATTTT; CDR3: CASSPDRGPTDTQYF
J: TRBJ2-7; D: .; V: TRBV6-2/TRBV6-3; size: .; DNA: TGTGCCAGCAGTTACGGCGGGGCCTCCTACGAGCAGTACTTC; CDR3: CASSYGGASYEQYF
J: TRBJ2-5; D: .; V: TRBV19; size: medium-sized; DNA: TGTGCCAGTAGCTGGGGCCGCGAGTACCAAGAGACCCAGTACTTC; CDR3: CASSWGREYQETQYF
J: TRBJ2-7; D: TRBD2; V: TRBV27; size: .; DNA: TGTGCCAGCAGACGGGAGGCGAACTACGAGCAGTACTTC; CDR3: CASRREANYEQYF
J: TRBJ2-7; D: TRBD1; V: TRBV5-5; size: many; DNA: TGTGCCAGCAGCCATCCCGGGACAGGGGCCTACGAGCAGTACTTC; CDR3: CASSHPGTGAYEQYF
J: TRBJ1-6; D: .; V: TRBV15; size: many; DNA: TGTGCCACCACGGAGACAGCCCTTTCATCCCCAGCGGCCCTCCACTTT; CDR3: CATTETALSSPAALHF
J: TRBJ1-3; D: .; V: TRBV6-5; size: .; DNA: TGTGCCAGCAGTTTCGACACCGGAAACACCATATATTTT; CDR3: CASSFDTGNTIYF
J: TRBJ2-7; D: TRBD1; V: TRBV19; size: medium-sized; DNA: TGTGCCACTAGGGGGGGACAGGGCCGTCGGGAGCAGTACTTC; CDR3: CATRGGQGRREQYF
J: TRBJ2-3; D: .; V: TRBV18; size: few; DNA: TGTGCCAGCTCACGGGACCAGACGGATACGCAGTATTTT; CDR3: CASSRDQTDTQYF
J: TRBJ1-6; D: .; V: TRBV27; size: medium-sized; DNA: TGTGCCAGCAGTCTCGCAGGTTCTAATTCACCCCTCCACTTT; CDR3: CASSLAGSNSPLHF